This T cell receptor (beta chain) derives from a study of control samples from healthy donors and cancer patients. Profiling relied on immunoSEQ multiplex PCR, and the TCRdb table lists in-frame clones only, not all of them. The listing contains fewer than 200,000 clones. CDR3 length equals 15 residues. Germline values: CDR1 SEHNR, CDR2 FQNEAQ (reference sequence). J was trimmed by 7 bases and V by 2 bases; bases with no gene match: 6. The clonotype originates from a woman aged 30 to 39 in good health. Sequenced sample: blood. This chain links TRBV7-9 with TRBJ1-4; 8 bases map to TRBD1. CDR3 in DNA: TGTGCCAGCAGCTTAATTCAGGGGGCGTCTGAAAAACTGTTTTTT. Protein: CASSLIQGASEKLFF.